This TCR beta chain was found in a study of CD8 T cells in Susac syndrome. With random hexamers, reverse transcription was performed on roughly 0.5 to 1 ug of RNA. A single record per CDR3 protein comes from TCRdb applying MiXCR to the immunoSEQ multiplex PCR reads. Of some 170,000 distinct CDR3 sequences listed, just under 95% are singletons. CDR3 length: 17 residues. Germline CDR1 reads MNHEY; CDR2 reads SVGAGI. V was pared by 1 base and J by 0 bases, with 2 bases of the junction left unmatched. The clonotype originates from a human donor with Susac syndrome. The J gene is TRBJ1-5, the V gene TRBV6-5; TRBD1 matches at 11 bases. The source material was CD4+ T cells from PBMCs. DNA of the CDR3: TGTGCCAGCAGTTACTGGACAGGGGGCTTTAGCAATCAGCCCCAGCATTTT. Its protein product is CASSYWTGGFSNQPQHF.